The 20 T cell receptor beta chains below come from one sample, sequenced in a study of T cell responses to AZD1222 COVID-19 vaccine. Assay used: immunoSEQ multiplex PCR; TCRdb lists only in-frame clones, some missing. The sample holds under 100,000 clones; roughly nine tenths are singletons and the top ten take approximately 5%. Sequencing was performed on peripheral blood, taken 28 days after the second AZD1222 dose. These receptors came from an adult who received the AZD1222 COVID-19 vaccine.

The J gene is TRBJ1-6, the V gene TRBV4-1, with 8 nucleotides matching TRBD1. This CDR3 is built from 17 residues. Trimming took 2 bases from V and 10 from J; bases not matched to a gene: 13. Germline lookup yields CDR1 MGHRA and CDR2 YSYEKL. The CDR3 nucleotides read TGCGCCAGCAGCCAACGTCACGGACAGGGCCCGGAATCACCCCTCCACTTT. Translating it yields CASSQRHGQGPESPLHF.

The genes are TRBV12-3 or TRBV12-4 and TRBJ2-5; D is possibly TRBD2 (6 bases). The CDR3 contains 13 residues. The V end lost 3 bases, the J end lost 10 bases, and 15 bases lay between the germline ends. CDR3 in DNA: TGTGCCAGCAGTTTCGGGGGAAATAGTGGCCAGTACTTC. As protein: CASSFGGNSGQYF.

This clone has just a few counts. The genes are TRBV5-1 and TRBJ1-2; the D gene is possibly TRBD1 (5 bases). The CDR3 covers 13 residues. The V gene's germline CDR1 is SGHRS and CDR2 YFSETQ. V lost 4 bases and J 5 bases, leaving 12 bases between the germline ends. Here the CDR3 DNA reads TGCGCCAGCAGCGAAGGGTGGGGGTATGGCTACACCTTC. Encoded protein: CASSEGWGYGYTF.

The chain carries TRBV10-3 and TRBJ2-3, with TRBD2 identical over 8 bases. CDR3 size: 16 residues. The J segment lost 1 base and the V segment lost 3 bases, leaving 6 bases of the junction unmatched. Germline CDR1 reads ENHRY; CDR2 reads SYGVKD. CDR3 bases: TGTGCCATCAGTGAACGACTAGCGCTCGGCACAGATACGCAGTATTTT. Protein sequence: CAISERLALGTDTQYF.

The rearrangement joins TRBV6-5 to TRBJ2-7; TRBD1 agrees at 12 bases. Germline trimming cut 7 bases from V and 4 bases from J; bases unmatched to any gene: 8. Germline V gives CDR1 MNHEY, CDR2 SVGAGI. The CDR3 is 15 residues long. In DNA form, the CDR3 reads TGTGCCAGCACTCCGGGACAGGGGGCCGTGTACGAGCAGTACGTC. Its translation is CASTPGQGAVYEQYV.

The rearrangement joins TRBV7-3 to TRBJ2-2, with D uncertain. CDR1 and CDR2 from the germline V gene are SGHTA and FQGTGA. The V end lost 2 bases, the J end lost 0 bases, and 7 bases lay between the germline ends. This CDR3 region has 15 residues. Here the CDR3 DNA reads TGTGCCAGCAGCTTAGGCGGAGCGAACACCGGGGAGCTGTTTTTT. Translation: CASSLGGANTGELFF.

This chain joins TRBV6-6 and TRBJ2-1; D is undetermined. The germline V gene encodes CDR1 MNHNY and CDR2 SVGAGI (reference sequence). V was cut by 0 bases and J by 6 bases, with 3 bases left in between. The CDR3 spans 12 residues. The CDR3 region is CASSYSSNEQFF. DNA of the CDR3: TGTGCCAGCAGTTACTCGAGCAATGAGCAGTTCTTC.

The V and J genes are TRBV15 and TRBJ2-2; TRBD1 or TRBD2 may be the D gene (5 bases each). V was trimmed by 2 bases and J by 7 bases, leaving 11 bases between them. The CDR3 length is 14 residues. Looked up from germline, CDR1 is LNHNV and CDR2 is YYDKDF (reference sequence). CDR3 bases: TGTGCCACCAGCAGACAGGAGAGGGGCGGGGAGCTGTTTTTT. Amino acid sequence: CATSRQERGGELFF. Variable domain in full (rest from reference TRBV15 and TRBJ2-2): DAMVIQNPRYQVTQFGKPVTLSCSQTLNHNVMYWYQQKSSQAPKLLFHYYDKDFNNEADTPDNFQSRRPNTSFCFLDIRSPGLGDTAMYLCATSRQERGGELFFGEGSRLTVL.

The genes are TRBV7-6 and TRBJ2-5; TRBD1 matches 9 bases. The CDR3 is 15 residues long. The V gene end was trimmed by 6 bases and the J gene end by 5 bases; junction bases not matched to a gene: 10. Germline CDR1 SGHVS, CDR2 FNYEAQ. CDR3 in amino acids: CASSYGQGRSETQYF. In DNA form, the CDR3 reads TGTGCCAGCAGTTATGGACAGGGGAGGTCGGAGACCCAGTACTTC.

CDR3 sequence reads: CASSPQTRNTDTQYF. The CDR3 DNA follows: TGTGCCAGCAGCCCTCAGACTAGAAACACAGATACGCAGTATTTT. The chain combines TRBV3-1 (or the pseudogene TRBV3-2) with TRBJ2-3; tentative D call: TRBD2 (6 bases). The ends were cut back, 4 bases at V and 2 bases at J, with 13 bases in the middle. The CDR3 loop spans 15 amino acids. The germline V gene encodes CDR1 LGHDT and CDR2 YNNKEL (reference sequence).

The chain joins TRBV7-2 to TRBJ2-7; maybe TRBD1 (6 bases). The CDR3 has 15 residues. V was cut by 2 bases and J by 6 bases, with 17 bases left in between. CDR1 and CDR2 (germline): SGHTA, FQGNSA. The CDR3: CASSLKPGVGGEQYF. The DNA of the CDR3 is TGTGCCAGCAGCTTAAAGCCAGGGGTGGGTGGCGAGCAGTACTTC.

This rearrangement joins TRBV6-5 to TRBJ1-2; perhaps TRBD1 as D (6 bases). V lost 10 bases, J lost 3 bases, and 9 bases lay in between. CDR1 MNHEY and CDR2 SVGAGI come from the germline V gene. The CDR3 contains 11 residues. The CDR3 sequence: CATRQDYGYTF. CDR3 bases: TGTGCCACAAGACAGGACTATGGCTACACCTTC.

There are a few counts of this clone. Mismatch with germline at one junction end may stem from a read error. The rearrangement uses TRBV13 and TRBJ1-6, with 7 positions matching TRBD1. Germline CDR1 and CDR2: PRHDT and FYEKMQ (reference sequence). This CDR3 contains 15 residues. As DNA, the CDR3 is TGTGCCAGCAGCTTACAGGGGGGCCATAATTTACCCCTCCACTTT. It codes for CASSLQGGHNLPLHF.

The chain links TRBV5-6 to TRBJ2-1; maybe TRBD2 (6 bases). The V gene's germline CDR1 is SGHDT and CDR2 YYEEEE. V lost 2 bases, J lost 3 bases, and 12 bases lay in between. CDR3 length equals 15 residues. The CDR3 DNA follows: TGTGCCAGCAGCTTAGGAGGGGTGGACTACAATGAGCAGTTCTTC. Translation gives CASSLGGVDYNEQFF.

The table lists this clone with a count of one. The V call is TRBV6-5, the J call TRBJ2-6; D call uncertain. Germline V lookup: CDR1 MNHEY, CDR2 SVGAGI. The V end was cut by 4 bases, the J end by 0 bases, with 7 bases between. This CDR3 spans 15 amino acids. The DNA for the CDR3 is TGTGCCAGCAGTTCTTGGGCCTCTGGGGCCAACGTCCTGACTTTC. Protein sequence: CASSSWASGANVLTF.

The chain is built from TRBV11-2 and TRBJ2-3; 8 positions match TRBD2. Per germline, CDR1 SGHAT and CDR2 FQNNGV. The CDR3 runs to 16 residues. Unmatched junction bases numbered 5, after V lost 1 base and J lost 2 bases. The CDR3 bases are TGTGCCAGCAGCTTAGCGGGGGGGCGGGCCACAGATACGCAGTATTTT. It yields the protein CASSLAGGRATDTQYF.

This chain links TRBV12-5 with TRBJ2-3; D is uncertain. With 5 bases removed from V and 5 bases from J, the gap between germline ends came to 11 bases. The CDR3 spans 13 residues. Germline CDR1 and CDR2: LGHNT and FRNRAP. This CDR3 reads CASGLQVGDTQYF. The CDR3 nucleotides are TGTGCTAGTGGTCTCCAGGTAGGAGATACGCAGTATTTT.

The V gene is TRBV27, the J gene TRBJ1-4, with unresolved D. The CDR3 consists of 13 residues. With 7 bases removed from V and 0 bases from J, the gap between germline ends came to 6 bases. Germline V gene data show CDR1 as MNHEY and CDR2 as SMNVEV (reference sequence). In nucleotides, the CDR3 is TGTGCCAGCAAGGGTACAACTAATGAAAAACTGTTTTTT. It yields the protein CASKGTTNEKLFF.

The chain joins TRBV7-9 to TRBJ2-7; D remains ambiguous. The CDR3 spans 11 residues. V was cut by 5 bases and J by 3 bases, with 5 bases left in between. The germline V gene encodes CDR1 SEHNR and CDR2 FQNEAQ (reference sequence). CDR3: CASSAVYEQYF. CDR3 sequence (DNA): TGTGCCAGCAGCGCTGTCTACGAGCAGTACTTC.

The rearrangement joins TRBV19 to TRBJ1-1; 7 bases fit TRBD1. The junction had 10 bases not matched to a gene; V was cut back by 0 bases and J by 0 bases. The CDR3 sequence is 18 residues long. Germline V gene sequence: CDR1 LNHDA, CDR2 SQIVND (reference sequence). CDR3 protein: CASSIDRTGEGMNTEAFF. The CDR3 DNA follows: TGTGCCAGTAGTATAGATCGCACAGGGGAGGGGATGAACACTGAAGCTTTCTTT. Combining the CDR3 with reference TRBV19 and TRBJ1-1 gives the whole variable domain DGGITQSPKYLFRKEGQNVTLSCEQNLNHDAMYWYRQDPGQGLRLIYYSQIVNDFQKGDIAEGYSVSREKKESFPLTVTSAQKNPTAFYLCASSIDRTGEGMNTEAFFGQGTRLTVV.